This record covers a single T cell receptor beta chain. Its antigen remains unidentified. This record belongs to a study of blood T cells in healthy people across ages. The overall study: Template switching caught about one barcoded beta molecule for each two T cells. General study points: A greater number of naive CD4+ cells and higher diversity distinguished long-lived donors from aged donors. Per million T cells, TCR beta diversity dropped about linearly as age rose.

With a J-beta primer mix and a sample-barcoded 5' primer, a second PCR ran roughly 6 to 11 cycles. Tags on each cDNA molecule came from a template-switch adaptor with 12 random nucleotides. TCRdb re-derived calls from the 5' RACE reads in MiXCR, one entry per CDR3 protein. Among 630,000 or so distinct CDR3 sequences listed, roughly 30% were seen once. Germline loops: CDR1 KGHSH, CDR2 LQKENI. This CDR3 comprises 15 residues. The sequence came from a woman aged 80 or older in good health. The gene calls are TRBV18 and TRBJ2-7, with D perhaps TRBD1 (5 bases). The sample comprised blood. CDR3 in amino acids: CGSSQAGQSFFEQYF. DNA for the CDR3: TGTGGGAGCTCACAAGCAGGGCAAAGCTTCTTCGAGCAGTACTTC.